The 5 T cell receptor beta chains below come from one sample, sequenced in a study of shared clonotypes between healthy human individuals. TCRdb's table, derived via immunoSEQ multiplex PCR, lists solely in-frame clones and lacks some. The data hold approximately 2,200,000 clones, with 85% to 95% observed a single time. CD45RO-negative CD8 cells positively selected for CCR7 made up the naive population, which excluded terminally differentiated effector memory CD45RA+ cells. Material: naive CD8+ T cells from PBMCs. These TCRs come from a man in his late teens or twenties in good health. Some clones in this sample may be carry-over from other donors' samples.

The sample holds one count of this clone. V is TRBV27 and J is TRBJ1-3; the D gene is possibly TRBD1 (5 bases). The V and J ends lost 5 bases and 4 bases respectively, with 21 bases between them. CDR1 is MNHEY and CDR2 is SMNVEV in the germline V gene (reference sequence). CDR3 size: 17 residues. This CDR3 is CASSPGGEEGTGNTIYF. The CDR3, as DNA: TGTGCCAGCAGTCCTGGAGGGGAGGAGGGGACCGGAAACACCATATATTTT.

This sequence joins TRBV15 and TRBJ1-2; D ambiguous. The CDR3 sequence is 16 residues long. With 1 base removed from V and 1 base from J, the gap between germline ends came to 13 bases. The germline gives CDR1 LNHNV, CDR2 YYDKDF (reference sequence). The DNA for the CDR3 is TGTGCCACCAGCAGAGCCGTGATTCGGGGTAACTATGGCTACACCTTC. It yields the protein CATSRAVIRGNYGYTF. The full variable domain, rest sourced from reference TRBV15 and TRBJ1-2, is DAMVIQNPRYQVTQFGKPVTLSCSQTLNHNVMYWYQQKSSQAPKLLFHYYDKDFNNEADTPDNFQSRRPNTSFCFLDIRSPGLGDTAMYLCATSRAVIRGNYGYTFGSGTRLTVV.

The chain is built from TRBV5-1 and TRBJ2-1; D uncertain. The V gene lost 0 bases and the J gene lost 7 bases, with 8 bases spanning the gap. Germline-derived CDR1 and CDR2 are SGHRS and YFSETQ. The CDR3 totals 13 residues. The CDR3 DNA follows: TGCGCCAGCAGCTTGGGTTTGGTGAATGAGCAGTTCTTC. This sequence encodes CASSLGLVNEQFF.

To note about this clone: Other DNA sequences within the sample encode an identical CDR3. The genes are TRBV5-1 and TRBJ2-3; 11 bases line up with TRBD2. The CDR3 has 16 residues. With 4 bases clipped from V and 0 bases from J, the junction kept 4 bases outside the gene matches. In germline, CDR1 is SGHRS, CDR2 YFSETQ. CDR3 sequence (DNA): TGCGCCAGCAGCCCGCGACTAGCGGGGAGCACAGATACGCAGTATTTT. It is translated as CASSPRLAGSTDTQYF.

The rearrangement links TRBV28 to TRBJ2-1, with TRBD2 as a possible D gene (5 bases). CDR1 MDHEN and CDR2 SYDVKM come from the germline V gene. The CDR3 sequence is 15 residues long. The V end lost 4 bases, the J end lost 1 base, and 11 bases lay between the germline ends. CDR3 region: CASSWISVSYNEQFF. Written as DNA, the CDR3 is TGTGCCAGCAGTTGGATTAGCGTTTCCTACAATGAGCAGTTCTTC.